Presented here are 11 T cell receptor beta chains from one specimen sequenced in a study of shared T cell receptors in the human thymus. The table came from immunoSEQ multiplex PCR; TCRdb's copy has only in-frame clones and leaves some out. The sample contains around 68,000 clones, roughly 96% of which appear only once. Sequencing was performed on thymocytes. The receptors were sampled from a human donor.

The gene calls are TRBV4-3 and TRBJ2-7; no clear D. V was pared by 0 bases and J by 0 bases, with 12 bases between. CDR3 length equals 16 residues. The V gene's germline CDR1 is LGHNA and CDR2 YSLEER. The CDR3 reads CASSQEDLGISYEQYF. In nucleotides, the CDR3 is TGCGCCAGCAGCCAAGAAGATTTGGGCATCTCCTACGAGCAGTACTTC.

The V call is TRBV4-1, the J call TRBJ1-2; possible D gene TRBD1, 5 bases. The CDR3 totals 19 residues. The germline V gene has CDR1 MGHRA and CDR2 YSYEKL. V was clipped by 3 bases and J by 0 bases, with 23 bases between them. The CDR3 DNA sequence: TGCGCCAGCAGCCACCCGACGGTCGGGACGGTGCGATCTAACTATGGCTACACCTTC. Translated: CASSHPTVGTVRSNYGYTF.

This chain connects TRBV4-2 to TRBJ1-2; D gene unclear. Germline-derived CDR1 and CDR2 are LGHNA and YNFKEQ. The CDR3 sequence is 15 residues long. Trimming removed 2 bases from V and 4 bases from J, with 14 bases in between. The chain's CDR3 is CASSQQMYATYGYTF. CDR3 sequence (DNA): TGTGCCAGCAGCCAACAAATGTACGCGACCTATGGCTACACCTTC.

The V and J genes are TRBV27 and TRBJ1-5; 8 nucleotides align to TRBD1. Germline trimming cut 4 bases from V and 0 bases from J; bases unmatched to any gene: 5. The CDR3 covers 16 residues. In germline, CDR1 is MNHEY, CDR2 SMNVEV (reference sequence). CDR3 sequence: CASSWTGKISNQPQHF. The CDR3, as DNA: TGTGCCAGCAGTTGGACAGGGAAAATTAGCAATCAGCCCCAGCATTTT.

The chain carries TRBV18 and TRBJ1-1; D gene unclear. CDR3 size: 15 residues. V lost 6 bases and J lost 0, with 14 bases in between. Germline V gene lookup returns CDR1 KGHSH and CDR2 LQKENI. Written as DNA, the CDR3 is TGTGCCAGCTCTCCAAACGACGGAATGAACACTGAAGCTTTCTTT. This gives the protein CASSPNDGMNTEAFF.

Points on this clone: One end of the junction varies from germline; a read error may be responsible. This chain uses TRBV27 with TRBJ2-3, with D unclear. Germline CDR1 and CDR2: MNHEY and SMNVEV (reference sequence). The CDR3 loop spans 12 amino acids. The CDR3: CASSLPTNTQYF. The CDR3 DNA reads as TGTGCCAGCAGTCTCCCCACAAATACGCAGTATTTT.

This clone has just one count. CDR3 DNA: TGTGCCAGCAGCGGGCGGACAGGGGTAGATGGAGCTTTCTTT. This gives the protein CASSGRTGVDGAFF. This sequence joins TRBV13 and TRBJ1-1, with 9 bases lining up with TRBD1. Trimming cost V 5 bases and J 10 bases; bases outside gene matches: 11. CDR1 is PRHDT and CDR2 is FYEKMQ in the germline V gene (reference sequence). This CDR3 region has 14 residues. The variable domain in full, completed from reference TRBV13 and TRBJ1-1, reads AAGVIQSPRHLIKEKRETATLKCYPIPRHDTVYWYQQGPGQDPQFLISFYEKMQSDKGSIPDRFSAQQFSDYHSELNMSSLELGDSALYFCASSGRTGVDGAFFGQGTRLTVV.

The chain joins TRBV7-2 to TRBJ2-1; a possible D gene is TRBD2 (7 bases). Germline V gives CDR1 SGHTA, CDR2 FQGNSA. This CDR3 has 15 residues. V gave up 1 base and J gave up 5 bases, with 12 bases separating them. CDR3 coding DNA: TGTGCCAGCAGCTTAGTAGGGGGGGAAGACAATGAGCAGTTCTTC. Its translation: CASSLVGGEDNEQFF.

The J gene is TRBJ2-7, the V gene TRBV12-5; TRBD2 aligns across 14 bases. Trimming took 7 bases from V and 5 from J; bases not matched to a gene: 10. CDR3 size: 16 residues. CDR1 LGHNT and CDR2 FRNRAP come from the germline V gene. CDR3 coding DNA: TGTGCTAGTGCCAAATGGACGGGACTAGCGGGGGACGAGCAGTACTTC. Amino acid sequence: CASAKWTGLAGDEQYF.

The chain is built from TRBV29-1 and TRBJ2-1; D assignment may be TRBD1 or TRBD2 (6 bases each). Trimming removed 6 bases from V and 8 bases from J, with 20 bases in between. Germline V lookup: CDR1 SQVTM, CDR2 ANQGSEA. CDR3 length equals 14 residues. DNA for the CDR3: TGCAGCGTGGATACGGGGGCCGAGGGGGATGAGCAGTTCTTC. Translated, it gives CSVDTGAEGDEQFF.

DNA for the CDR3: TGTGCCAGCTCGCTGGTCGGACAGCTTAACTATGGCTACACCTTC. Protein sequence: CASSLVGQLNYGYTF. The chain links TRBV6-5 to TRBJ1-2; TRBD1 is a possible D gene (6 bases). Germline V gives CDR1 MNHEY, CDR2 SVGAGI. There are 15 residues in the CDR3. The V end was cut by 8 bases, the J end by 1 base, with 17 bases between.